This T cell receptor beta chain was sequenced for a study of T cell responses to AZD1222 COVID-19 vaccine. In germline, CDR1 is LNHDA, CDR2 SQIVND (reference sequence). With V trimmed by 1 base and J by 6 bases, 4 bases remained unmatched. The CDR3 spans 15 residues. Sequencing used immunoSEQ multiplex PCR; TCRdb keeps in-frame clones, though not all of them. The sample holds around 70,000 clones, more than 70% seen once. With respect to this clone: The antigen remains unidentified.

Study-level results: Spike-specific TCR breadth and depth grew following two AZD1222 doses. It was only after the peak T cell response that any repertoires were sampled. Spike regions recognized by vaccine-associated CD4 TCRs spanned the protein, led by 160-218 and 743-854.

The chain links TRBV19 to TRBJ2-1, with TRBD2 matching over 9 bases. Material: peripheral blood, obtained on day 0 of AZD1222 vaccination. The TCR was taken from an adult in good health. The CDR3 loop is CASSIGLAGSNEQFF. The DNA of the CDR3 is TGTGCCAGTAGTATAGGGCTAGCGGGGAGCAATGAGCAGTTCTTC.